This T cell receptor beta chain was documented in a study of T cell responses to AZD1222 COVID-19 vaccine. With regard to this clone: Its antigen is as yet unknown.

CDR1 and CDR2 from the germline V gene are SGHTS and YDEGEE. With V trimmed by 4 bases and J by 8 bases, 15 bases remained unmatched. The CDR3 sequence is 16 residues long. Study-level findings and limits: An increase in Spike-specific TCR breadth and depth was observed after two AZD1222 doses.

The repertoire was sequenced with immunoSEQ multiplex PCR; TCRdb's copy has only in-frame clones and lacks some. The data show around 86,000 clones, with 90% seen just once and over 7.5% held by the top ten. The specimen comprised peripheral blood, sampled on day 0 of AZD1222 vaccination. This chain links TRBV5-8 with TRBJ1-2, with 9 positions matching TRBD1. The receptor's source is an adult in good health. CDR3 sequence (DNA): TGTGCCAGCAGCCCCTGGGCCGGGACAGGGCCGGTAGGCTACACCTTC. Its protein is CASSPWAGTGPVGYTF.